This T cell receptor beta chain comes out of a study of T cell responses to AZD1222 COVID-19 vaccine (dated by TCRdb to 2020 to 2023). In the study overall: A total of 233 trial participants underwent TCR sequencing, of whom 200 to 220 received two doses of AZD1222 and 26 received two doses of the MenACWY control vaccine. Trial participants were enrolled into age subgroups of 18-55, 56-69 and 70-plus years, which contained 148, 28 and 57 TCR-sequenced participants, respectively.

The time point label of this sample denotes: baseline before first vaccination. What the treatment or condition label conveys for this sample: meningococcal conjugate vaccine given as trial control. Vaccinee samples came from UK trials COV001 and COV002, including a single-blind randomized controlled phase 2/3 trial of AZD1222 (ChAdOx1 nCoV-19) in healthy adults. For TCRbeta chain sequencing, PBMC samples were collected from trial participants at day 0 and at day 28 after the second dose. The CDR3 regions of human TCRbeta chains were analyzed by immunosequencing. Turning to the authors' computational methods: TCRs in the repertoires were matched against a reference library of SARS-CoV-2-specific TCRs that had been generated with the MIRA antigen-specificity platform. Breadth was defined as the fraction of unique TCRs that were SARS-CoV-2-associated. Depth was defined as the fraction of total T cells that were SARS-CoV-2-associated. Using the MIRA data, each spike-specific TCR was mapped to the spike region that the TCR reacts to and placed in a CD4 or CD8 class. Log10-transformed breadth and depth values were compared by one-way ANOVA with Sidak's multiple comparisons tests. TCRdb holds this immuneACCESS table with in-frame rearrangements only. Some clones are missing; in checked studies, unresolved V genes explain under half, and the rest has no known cause. D and trimming come from the DNA, and the V and J calls and clone size come from that table. Counted in this sample were roughly 140,000 clones; 70% to 90% of them appeared once. The ten most abundant clones make up about 3.2% of the sample.

The CDR3 contains 14 residues, cysteine and phenylalanine counted. The DNA shown is the 42-base CDR3, in frame from base 1. Trimming costs V 1 base and J 1 base, and their ends lie 7 bases apart. The germline V gene encodes CDR1 LNHNV and CDR2 YYDKDF (reference sequence). Results the study describes overall, beyond this receptor: A significant rise in spike-specific TCR breadth and depth was observed after two AZD1222 doses relative to day 0 and relative to MenACWY recipients. Because no samples from the day 14 peak response were available, repertoires could be characterized only after the peak T cell response. Reportedly, almost half of the unique spike-specific TCRs recognized epitopes lying outside the regions that are mutated in the B.1.351 and B.1.1.7 variants. The 56-69-year group was small, and its depth increase did not reach significance, likely because of low power. Participants were mostly white British and included more females than males, and it was suggested by the authors that clonal diversity may have been underestimated. Only five or six AZD1222 recipients were SARS-CoV-2 seropositive at baseline, limiting conclusions about previously exposed vaccinees. CD4 TCRs associated with the vaccine covered the entire spike protein, and the dominant responses were in regions 160-218 and 743-854.

Points on this clone: Its antigen is still unknown. No per-base quality is available; no much larger clone lies one base away.

Here the chain combines TRBV15 and TRBJ1-1; confidence is insufficient to name the D gene. The sample was peripheral blood, taken on day 0 of MenACWY control vaccination. This receptor was obtained from an adult in good health. The bases are TGTGCCACCAGCAGAGCGGGAGGGAACACTGAAGCTTTCTTT. This is translated as CATSRAGGNTEAFF. Joined to the reference TRBV15 and TRBJ1-1 proteins, this CDR3 gives the full variable domain: DAMVIQNPRYQVTQFGKPVTLSCSQTLNHNVMYWYQQKSSQAPKLLFHYYDKDFNNEADTPDNFQSRRPNTSFCFLDIRSPGLGDTAMYLCATSRAGGNTEAFFGQGTRLTVV.